These 27 T cell receptor beta chains were all obtained from the same sample, sequenced in a study of blood T cell repertoires in COVID-19. Clones were sequenced by immunoSEQ multiplex PCR, and TCRdb holds only the in-frame ones, with some missing. The sample records around 97,000 clones, roughly four fifths being singletons. Sequenced input: peripheral blood. These receptors originate from a man between 65 and 85 years old with acute or convalescent COVID-19.

This chain uses TRBV5-1 with TRBJ2-7; perhaps TRBD2 as D (6 bases). This CDR3 contains 15 residues. Trimming shortened V by 1 base and J by 3 bases, and 14 bases separated the two germline ends. The germline V gene has CDR1 SGHRS and CDR2 YFSETQ. CDR3 in amino acids: CASSLLAGRFYEQYF. The CDR3 nucleotides read TGCGCCAGCAGCTTGCTTGCGGGACGGTTCTACGAGCAGTACTTC.

The gene calls are TRBV3-1 (or the pseudogene TRBV3-2) and TRBJ1-1, with 8 bases lining up with TRBD1. J gave up 1 base and V 0 bases, and 13 bases lay outside the gene matches. The CDR3 is 19 amino acids. The germline V gene encodes CDR1 LGHDT and CDR2 YNNKEL (reference sequence). In nucleotides, the CDR3 is TGTGCCAGCAGCCAAGATGGTGCAGGGGGCCTATTTCGGAACACTGAAGCTTTCTTT. Translating gives CASSQDGAGGLFRNTEAFF.

The chain has TRBV7-3 and TRBJ2-1; 13 nucleotides match TRBD2. Germline-derived CDR1 and CDR2 are SGHTA and FQGTGA. CDR3 size: 14 residues. The ends lost 5 bases at V and 13 bases at J; junction bases unmatched: 8. This chain's CDR3 is CASSPWTSGSIQFF. CDR3 bases: TGTGCCAGCAGCCCATGGACTAGCGGGAGTATTCAGTTCTTC.

The chain's CDR3 is CAWSVKGQEHYGYTF. The CDR3 DNA reads as TGTGCCTGGAGTGTAAAAGGACAGGAACACTATGGCTACACCTTC. V usage is TRBV30 and J usage is TRBJ1-2; TRBD1 aligns across 7 bases. The CDR3 is 15 residues long. The junction had 7 bases not matched to a gene; V was cut back by 0 bases and J by 3 bases. The germline V gene encodes CDR1 GTSNPN and CDR2 SVGIG (reference sequence). Full variable domain (rest looked up from reference TRBV30 and TRBJ1-2): SQTIHQWPATLVQPVGSPLSLECTVEGTSNPNLYWYRQAAGRGLQLLFYSVGIGQISSEVPQNLSASRPQDRQFILSSKKLLLSDSGFYLCAWSVKGQEHYGYTFGSGTRLTVV.

This clone occurred a few times. The chain joins TRBV5-6 to TRBJ2-5, with 12 positions matching TRBD2. Trimming at V came to 3 bases and at J to 5 bases, leaving 5 bases not matched to a gene. The CDR3 contains 15 residues. Germline CDR1 SGHDT, CDR2 YYEEEE. In nucleotides, the CDR3 is TGTGCCAGCAGCTGGAGGACTAGCGGGAAGGAGACCCAGTACTTC. It is translated as CASSWRTSGKETQYF.

The rearrangement joins TRBV10-3 to TRBJ2-1, with D maybe TRBD2 (5 bases). CDR1 and CDR2 from the germline V gene are ENHRY and SYGVKD. The CDR3 runs to 14 residues. Trimming removed 0 bases from V and 4 bases from J, with 7 bases in between. The CDR3 spells CAISESRDYNEQFF. The CDR3 coding sequence is TGTGCCATCAGTGAGTCCCGGGATTACAATGAGCAGTTCTTC.

The V gene is TRBV6-5, the J gene TRBJ1-2; 7 bases align to TRBD1. Germline CDR1 and CDR2: MNHEY and SVGAGI. Trimming at V came to 6 bases and at J to 2 bases, leaving 0 bases not matched to a gene. The CDR3 is 12 residues long. CDR3: CASRGQNYGYTF. CDR3 nucleotide sequence: TGTGCCAGCAGGGGACAGAACTATGGCTACACCTTC.

The chain employs TRBV4-2 and TRBJ1-3; D might be TRBD1 (5 bases). CDR1 LGHNA and CDR2 YNFKEQ come from the germline V gene. Between the trimmed V and J ends, which lost 1 base and 4 bases, there was a span of 14 bases. This CDR3 is built from 16 residues. The CDR3 spells CASSQGGSIVGNTIYF. CDR3 nucleotide sequence: TGTGCCAGCAGCCAAGGGGGCTCGATTGTAGGAAACACCATATATTTT.

This chain links TRBV4-1 with TRBJ2-6, with 7 nucleotides matching TRBD1. The CDR3 is 19 amino acids. J lost 0 bases, V lost 0 bases, and 8 bases had no gene match. CDR1 and CDR2 from the germline V gene are MGHRA and YSYEKL. CDR3 residues: CASSQEPGQARSGANVLTF. CDR3 DNA sequence: TGCGCCAGCAGCCAAGAGCCAGGACAGGCCCGCTCTGGGGCCAACGTCCTGACTTTC.

In its sample, this clone was seen a few times. V is TRBV19 and J is TRBJ1-2, with D perhaps matching TRBD1 (5 bases). This CDR3 is built from 15 residues. Germline CDR1 reads LNHDA; CDR2 reads SQIVND (reference sequence). Deletions cut 4 bases from V and 0 bases from J, with 12 bases between. Here the CDR3 DNA reads TGTGCCAGTAGTACCTCGGACACATCTAACTATGGCTACACCTTC. This codes for CASSTSDTSNYGYTF. The entire variable domain, with the rest obtained from reference TRBV19 and TRBJ1-2, is as follows: DGGITQSPKYLFRKEGQNVTLSCEQNLNHDAMYWYRQDPGQGLRLIYYSQIVNDFQKGDIAEGYSVSREKKESFPLTVTSAQKNPTAFYLCASSTSDTSNYGYTFGSGTRLTVV.

The V and J genes are TRBV5-4 and TRBJ2-5; 8 bases agree with TRBD2. CDR1 is SGHNT, CDR2 YYREEE, per germline (reference sequence). V lost 4 bases and J lost 5; bases outside the gene matches: 16. This CDR3 is 17 amino acids long. The CDR3 here is CASSPLAVAPPRETQYF. CDR3 coding DNA: TGTGCCAGCAGCCCACTAGCGGTGGCTCCCCCCAGGGAGACCCAGTACTTC.

This chain uses TRBV29-1 with TRBJ2-1; 7 bases are a match to TRBD2. V trimming: 4 bases; J trimming: 8 bases; junction bases outside the gene matches: 23. This CDR3 has 18 amino acids. CDR1 is SQVTM and CDR2 is ANQGSEA in the germline V gene. Written as DNA, the CDR3 is TGCAGCGTTGGCGGGCTGGGTATGTCGGTGGGGGGGATCGATGAGCAGTTCTTC. Amino acids: CSVGGLGMSVGGIDEQFF.

This clone was seen only a few times. This chain uses TRBV6-5 with TRBJ2-7; a weak D match, TRBD2 (5 bases). V lost 0 bases and J lost 0, with 12 bases in between. From germline, CDR1 is MNHEY and CDR2 SVGAGI. This CDR3 contains 16 residues. The CDR3 protein is CASSYSGGRSSYEQYF. DNA of the CDR3: TGTGCCAGCAGTTACTCGGGCGGGCGGAGCTCCTACGAGCAGTACTTC.

The V gene is TRBV15, the J gene TRBJ1-5; possible D gene TRBD1, 5 bases. The CDR3 runs to 17 residues. Trimming took off 0 bases at V and 4 bases at J, with 16 bases between the two ends. Germline CDR1 and CDR2: LNHNV and YYDKDF (reference sequence). The DNA for the CDR3 is TGTGCCACCAGCAGAGAAGTAGACAGTACAGTTAATCAGCCCCAGCATTTT. It codes for CATSREVDSTVNQPQHF.

The V gene is TRBV12-5, the J gene TRBJ1-1; D may be TRBD1 (5 bases). In germline, CDR1 is LGHNT, CDR2 FRNRAP. The CDR3 totals 15 residues. Trimming removed 5 bases from V and 4 bases from J, with 17 bases in between. CDR3: CASGSHQGVGTEAFF. Here the CDR3 DNA reads TGTGCTAGTGGTAGCCATCAGGGCGTCGGCACTGAAGCTTTCTTT.

The gene calls are TRBV9 and TRBJ2-1; 10 bases match TRBD2. Germline V lookup: CDR1 SGDLS, CDR2 YYNGEE. There are 18 residues in the CDR3. J was trimmed by 3 bases and V by 0 bases; bases with no gene match: 9. The CDR3 nucleotides are TGTGCCAGCAGCGTAGGTCTAGCGGGGGAAATTGGCTACAATGAGCAGTTCTTC. Translation: CASSVGLAGEIGYNEQFF.

The chain has TRBV6-6 and TRBJ1-5; D gene ambiguous. Germline lookup yields CDR1 MNHNY and CDR2 SVGAGI (reference sequence). V was clipped by 5 bases and J by 4 bases, with 18 bases between them. The CDR3 loop spans 16 amino acids. CDR3 nucleotides: TGTGCCAGCAGTATGGTAGCCGGGAGATTTAATCAGCCCCAGCATTTT. Residues: CASSMVAGRFNQPQHF.

This clone came up once. The chain uses TRBV6-6 and TRBJ2-7, with D tentatively TRBD1 (5 bases). The CDR3 sequence is 12 residues long. CDR1 MNHNY and CDR2 SVGAGI come from the germline V gene (reference sequence). V was trimmed by 3 bases and J by 6 bases, leaving 9 bases between them. This CDR3 reads CASSYHDSEQYF. The CDR3, as DNA: TGTGCCAGCAGTTATCACGACAGCGAGCAGTACTTC.

V gene TRBV29-1 combines with J gene TRBJ1-3, with D perhaps TRBD1 (6 bases). Trimming cost V 6 bases and J 0 bases, with 15 bases left between them. CDR1 is SQVTM, CDR2 ANQGSEA, per germline. The length of the CDR3 is 15 residues. CDR3 amino acids: CSVEGDAASGNTIYF. In nucleotides, the CDR3 is TGCAGCGTCGAGGGGGACGCGGCCTCTGGAAACACCATATATTTT.

This clone was observed a single time. The V gene is TRBV5-1, the J gene TRBJ2-2; 7 nucleotides align to TRBD2. V gave up 0 bases and J gave up 11 bases; unmatched junction bases: 1. This CDR3 comprises 12 residues. The germline gives CDR1 SGHRS, CDR2 YFSETQ. The DNA for the CDR3 is TGCGCCAGCAGCTTGGGGACTAGAGAGCTGTTTTTT. Residues: CASSLGTRELFF.

In DNA, the CDR3 is TGTGCCAGCAGCTTACAGGGTCTCGAGCAGTACTTC. Encoded protein: CASSLQGLEQYF. This sequence joins TRBV7-2 and TRBJ2-7, with D maybe TRBD1 (5 bases). This CDR3 is built from 12 residues. In germline, CDR1 is SGHTA, CDR2 FQGNSA. V gave up 2 bases and J gave up 6 bases, with 8 bases separating them.

A few counts support this clone. The chain employs TRBV5-4 and TRBJ1-2; no clear D gene. CDR3 size: 13 residues. V shed 0 bases and J shed 5 bases, with 8 bases lying between them. The germline CDR1 and CDR2 sequences are SGHNT and YYREEE (reference sequence). The CDR3 nucleotides read TGTGCCAGCAGCTTGGAACAGTTATATGGCTACACCTTC. Translated, it gives CASSLEQLYGYTF.

The V and J genes are TRBV6-5 and TRBJ2-7; D is unresolved. V shed 7 bases and J shed 2 bases, with 15 bases lying between them. There are 14 residues in the CDR3. Per germline, CDR1 MNHEY and CDR2 SVGAGI. The CDR3 DNA is TGTGCCAGCAAACTGGAGACTCGAGCCTACGAGCAGTACTTC. This gives the protein CASKLETRAYEQYF.

The rearrangement joins TRBV6-7 to TRBJ1-2; D uncertain. TRBV6-7 is an ORF; its function is uncertain. V lost 3 bases, J lost 7 bases, and 15 bases lay in between. The CDR3 covers 14 residues. This chain's CDR3 is CASSYFGLEGGYTF. CDR3 DNA sequence: TGTGCCAGCAGTTATTTTGGACTGGAGGGTGGCTACACCTTC.

The table lists this clone with a count of one. This chain connects TRBV10-3 to TRBJ2-7, with D possibly matching TRBD1 (5 bases). There are 13 residues in the CDR3. The ends were cut back, 5 bases at V and 7 bases at J, with 15 bases in the middle. Germline assignment: CDR1 ENHRY and CDR2 SYGVKD. The CDR3 sequence: CAISTQQGFEQYF. The CDR3 DNA reads TGTGCCATCAGTACCCAGCAGGGTTTTGAGCAGTACTTC.

The J gene is TRBJ1-1, the V gene TRBV12-5; D is undetermined. This CDR3 comprises 13 residues. Trimming cost V 4 bases and J 7 bases, with 13 bases left between them. CDR1 and CDR2 (germline): LGHNT, FRNRAP. The CDR3 loop reads CASGSRELGEAFF. CDR3 bases: TGTGCTAGTGGTTCCCGGGAGTTGGGTGAAGCTTTCTTT.

This clone has a handful of counts. The chain combines TRBV19 with TRBJ1-6; D uncertain. V was pared by 6 bases and J by 9 bases, with 12 bases between. The CDR3 is 13 amino acids. Per the germline V gene, CDR1 is LNHDA and CDR2 is SQIVND (reference sequence). As DNA, the CDR3 is TGTGCCAGTAGCGCGAGGCGCGCTTCACCCCTCCACTTT. The encoded protein is CASSARRASPLHF.